This entry lists 2 T cell receptor beta chains sequenced from one sample in a study of control samples from healthy donors and cancer patients. Sequencing was performed with immunoSEQ multiplex PCR; in TCRdb, only in-frame clones are kept and a portion is missing. The sample consists of just over 80,000 clones, about 93% of them appearing once. The material sequenced was blood. The receptors derive from a woman between 18 and 29 years old in good health.

The rearrangement joins TRBV6-5 to TRBJ1-1, with 7 bases that match TRBD1. Trimming removed 5 bases from V and 5 bases from J; junction bases left unmatched: 11. The CDR3 is 15 residues long. Germline V lookup: CDR1 MNHEY, CDR2 SVGAGI. This CDR3 is CASSPWTGGGTEAFF. The CDR3 DNA reads as TGTGCCAGCAGTCCCTGGACAGGAGGAGGAACTGAAGCTTTCTTT.

The chain recombines TRBV5-6 with TRBJ2-1; D is uncertain. Per germline, CDR1 SGHDT and CDR2 YYEEEE. This CDR3 has 14 residues. Trimming shortened V by 0 bases and J by 0 bases, and 4 bases separated the two germline ends. The chain's CDR3 is CASSLVSSYNEQFF. The CDR3 bases are TGTGCCAGCAGCTTGGTTAGCTCCTACAATGAGCAGTTCTTC.